A selection of T cell receptor beta chains follows, all from one sample in a study of CXCR3-negative and CXCR3-positive naive CD8 T cells. TCRdb reprocessed the 5' RACE reads and keeps a single row for each CDR3 protein, giving no DNA. The specimen's table records about 130,000 distinct CDR3 sequences. Sequences were obtained from naive CXCR3- CD8+ T cells from blood. Every receptor here comes from a human donor in good health. Some clones in this sample may be carry-over from other donors' samples. The CDR3 runs from the conserved cysteine through the conserved F or W. Each record gives: V gene, J gene, CDR3 protein.

>TRBV4-3|TRBJ2-7
CASSQGRDRGTYEQYF
>TRBV28|TRBJ2-1
CASSLLGGSTEPTSNEQFF
>TRBV20-1|TRBJ2-5
CSARDPVEVVTQYF
>TRBV29-1|TRBJ1-2
CSGQNLYGYTF
>TRBV20-1|TRBJ2-7
CSAVDREAYEQYF
>TRBV28|TRBJ1-2
CASSPTGTLFGYTF
>TRBV4-1|TRBJ1-4
CASNLAAGSNEKLFF
>TRBV2|TRBJ2-1
CASSSESGSSYNEQFF
>TRBV30|TRBJ2-1
CAWKLASSYNEQFF
>TRBV5-1|TRBJ1-6
CVSSQDRGNSPLHF
>TRBV28|TRBJ1-4
CASSPSYGVGSEKLFF
>TRBV29-1|TRBJ2-1
CSVERREDYNEQFF
>TRBV6-6|TRBJ2-3
CASSYYGTGGSPDTQYF
>TRBV6-5|TRBJ2-7
CASSPASGPYEQYF
>TRBV28|TRBJ1-5
CASSQTPSQPQHF
>TRBV5-1|TRBJ2-3
CASSLYPTSEFTDTQYF
>TRBV4-2|TRBJ1-5
CASSPSSDVTYSNQPQHF
>TRBV2|TRBJ2-5
CATTEAVQETQYF
>TRBV7-3|TRBJ2-7
CASSFPRDRGSVSSYEQYF
>TRBV7-9|TRBJ2-5
CASSWTSGVQETQYF
>TRBV20-1|TRBJ2-1
CSASRALTGNEQFF
>TRBV4-1|TRBJ2-7
CASSQVLGTSGAEQYF
>TRBV12-3/TRBV12-4|TRBJ2-7
CASSPSGTGTGQYF
>TRBV4-3|TRBJ2-1
CASSQDSAGSYNEQFF
>TRBV15|TRBJ1-3
CATSRDRQGPGNTIYF
>TRBV6-7|TRBJ2-7
CASSYFRPGLVYEQYF
>TRBV5-1|TRBJ2-5
CASRGQGEETQYF
>TRBV7-6|TRBJ2-7
CASSLGDSPTSGGSYEQYF
>TRBV7-9|TRBJ1-1
CASSLAGREDAFF
>TRBV7-9|TRBJ1-6
CASSKDRGWDSPLHF
>TRBV12-3/TRBV12-4|TRBJ2-6
CASSFLGRLASGANVLTF
>TRBV7-2|TRBJ2-7
CDSSLTSGAYEQYF
>TRBV27|TRBJ1-2
CASARDLDRAYGYTF
>TRBV28|TRBJ2-7
CATMTSGPLSYEQYF
>TRBV4-2|TRBJ2-1
CASSQGGFLGDEQFF
>TRBV4-3|TRBJ2-7
CASSQDLLGLDSYEQYF
>TRBV5-1|TRBJ1-1
CASSSTGNTEAFF
>TRBV7-9|TRBJ2-3
CASSSNPQYYTQYF
>TRBV29-1|TRBJ2-1
CSVAGQGYNEQFF
>TRBV29-1|TRBJ2-1
CSIDRGSDEQFF
>TRBV7-9|TRBJ2-7
CASSLPTTAGYEQYF
>TRBV7-2|TRBJ1-2
CASSLEGYSYGYTF
>TRBV29-1|TRBJ2-1
CSVETPSGLGEQFF
>TRBV28|TRBJ2-7
CASSLGTGGGSGRTYEQYF